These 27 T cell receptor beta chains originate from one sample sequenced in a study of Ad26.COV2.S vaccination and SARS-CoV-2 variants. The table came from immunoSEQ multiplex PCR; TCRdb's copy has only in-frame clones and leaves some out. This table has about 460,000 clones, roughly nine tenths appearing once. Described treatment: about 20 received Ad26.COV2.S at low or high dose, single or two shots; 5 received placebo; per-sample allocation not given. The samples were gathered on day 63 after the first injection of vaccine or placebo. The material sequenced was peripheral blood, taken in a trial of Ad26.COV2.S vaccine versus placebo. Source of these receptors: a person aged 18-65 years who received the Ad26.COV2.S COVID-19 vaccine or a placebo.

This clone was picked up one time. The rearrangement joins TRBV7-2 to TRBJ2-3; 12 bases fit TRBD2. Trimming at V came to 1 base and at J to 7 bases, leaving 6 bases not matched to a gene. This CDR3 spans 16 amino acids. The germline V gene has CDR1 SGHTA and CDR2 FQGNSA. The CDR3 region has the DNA TGTGCCAGCAGCTTAGAGTCTAGCGGGGGGGCGAATACGCAGTATTTT. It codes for CASSLESSGGANTQYF.

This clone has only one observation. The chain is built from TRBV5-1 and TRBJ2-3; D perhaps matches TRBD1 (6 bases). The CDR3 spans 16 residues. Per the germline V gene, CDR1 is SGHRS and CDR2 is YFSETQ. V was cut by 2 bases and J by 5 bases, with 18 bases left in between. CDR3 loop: CASSLGAAGAGDTQYF. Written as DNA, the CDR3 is TGCGCCAGCAGCTTAGGGGCGGCAGGGGCCGGAGATACGCAGTATTTT.

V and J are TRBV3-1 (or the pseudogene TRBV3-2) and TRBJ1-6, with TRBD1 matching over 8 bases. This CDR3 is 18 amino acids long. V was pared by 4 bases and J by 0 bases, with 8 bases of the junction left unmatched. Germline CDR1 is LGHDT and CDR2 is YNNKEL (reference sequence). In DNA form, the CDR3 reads TGTGCCAGCAGCCGAGGGACAGGTCTCAGCTCCTATAATTCACCCCTCCACTTT. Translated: CASSRGTGLSSYNSPLHF.

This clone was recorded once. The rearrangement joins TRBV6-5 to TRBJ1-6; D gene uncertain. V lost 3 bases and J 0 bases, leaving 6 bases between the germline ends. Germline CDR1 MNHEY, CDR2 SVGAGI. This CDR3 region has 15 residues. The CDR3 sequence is CASSYRSSYNSPLHF. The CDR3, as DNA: TGTGCCAGCAGTTATAGGAGCTCCTATAATTCACCCCTCCACTTT.

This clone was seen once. CDR3 sequence reads: CASSPSGMANVLTF. As DNA, the CDR3 is TGTGCCAGCTCCCCGAGCGGGATGGCCAACGTCCTGACTTTC. The J gene is TRBJ2-6, the V gene TRBV18; TRBD2 matches 7 bases. There are 14 residues in the CDR3. Germline assignment: CDR1 KGHSH and CDR2 LQKENI. The trim removed 6 bases at V and 6 bases at J, leaving 5 bases unmatched. The whole variable domain, filled in from reference TRBV18 and TRBJ2-6, reads NAGVMQNPRHLVRRRGQEARLRCSPMKGHSHVYWYRQLPEEGLKFMVYLQKENIIDESGMPKERFSAEFPKEGPSILRIQQVVRGDSAAYFCASSPSGMANVLTFGAGSRLTVL.

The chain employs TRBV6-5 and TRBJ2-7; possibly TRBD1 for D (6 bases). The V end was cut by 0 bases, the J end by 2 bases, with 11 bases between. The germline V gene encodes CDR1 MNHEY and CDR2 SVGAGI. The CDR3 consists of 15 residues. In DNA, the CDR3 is TGTGCCAGCAGTTACTCGATAACAGGGCCCTACGAGCAGTACTTC. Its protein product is CASSYSITGPYEQYF.

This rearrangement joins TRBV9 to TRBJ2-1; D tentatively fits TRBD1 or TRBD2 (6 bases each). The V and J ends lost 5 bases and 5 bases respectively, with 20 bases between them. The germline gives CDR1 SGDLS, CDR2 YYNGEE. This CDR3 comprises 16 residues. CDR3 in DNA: TGTGCCAGCAGTCAATCTGGGGGGACATACAACAATGAGCAGTTCTTC. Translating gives CASSQSGGTYNNEQFF.

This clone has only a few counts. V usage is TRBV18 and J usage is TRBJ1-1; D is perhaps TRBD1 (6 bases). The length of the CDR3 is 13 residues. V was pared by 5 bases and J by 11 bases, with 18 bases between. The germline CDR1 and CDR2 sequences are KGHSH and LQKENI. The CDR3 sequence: CASSSGQQRGAFF. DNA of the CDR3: TGTGCCAGCTCATCAGGACAGCAACGGGGGGCTTTCTTT.

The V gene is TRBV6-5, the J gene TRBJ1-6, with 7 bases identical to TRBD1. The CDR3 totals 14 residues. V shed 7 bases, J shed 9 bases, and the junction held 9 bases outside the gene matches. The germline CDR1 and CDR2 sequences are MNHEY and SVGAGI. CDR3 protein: CASNPQGLGSPLHF. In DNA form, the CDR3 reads TGTGCCAGCAATCCACAGGGGTTAGGTTCACCCCTCCACTTT.

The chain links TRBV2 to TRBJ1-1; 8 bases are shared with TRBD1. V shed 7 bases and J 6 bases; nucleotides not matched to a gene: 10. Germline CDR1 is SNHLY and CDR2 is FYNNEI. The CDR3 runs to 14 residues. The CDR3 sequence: CASNTKGQESEAFF. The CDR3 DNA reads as TGTGCCAGCAACACGAAGGGACAGGAGTCTGAAGCTTTCTTT.

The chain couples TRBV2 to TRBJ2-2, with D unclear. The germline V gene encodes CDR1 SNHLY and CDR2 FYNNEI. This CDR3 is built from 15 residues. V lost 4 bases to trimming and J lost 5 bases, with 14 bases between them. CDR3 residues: CASSAVLERTGELFF. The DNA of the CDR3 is TGTGCCAGCAGTGCGGTTCTGGAGCGAACCGGGGAGCTGTTTTTT.

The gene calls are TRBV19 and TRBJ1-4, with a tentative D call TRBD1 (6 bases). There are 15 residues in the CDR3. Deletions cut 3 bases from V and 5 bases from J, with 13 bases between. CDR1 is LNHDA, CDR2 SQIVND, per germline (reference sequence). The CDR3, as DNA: TGTGCCAGTAGTATCCGGCCAGGGGAGAATGAAAAACTGTTTTTT. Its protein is CASSIRPGENEKLFF.

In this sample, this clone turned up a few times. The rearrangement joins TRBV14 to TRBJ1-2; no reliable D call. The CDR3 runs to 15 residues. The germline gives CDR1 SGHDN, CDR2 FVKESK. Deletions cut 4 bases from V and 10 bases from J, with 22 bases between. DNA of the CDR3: TGTGCCAGCAGCCCGCGACATCTCTTCGTCGAGCACTACACCTTC. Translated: CASSPRHLFVEHYTF.

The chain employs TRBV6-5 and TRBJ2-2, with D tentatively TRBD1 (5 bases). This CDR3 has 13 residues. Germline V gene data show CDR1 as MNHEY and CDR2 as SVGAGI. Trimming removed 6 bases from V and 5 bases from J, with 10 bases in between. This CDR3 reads CASRGEQTGELFF. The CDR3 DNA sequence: TGTGCCAGCAGAGGGGAACAAACCGGGGAGCTGTTTTTT.

In nucleotides, the CDR3 is TGTGCCAGCAGCGTAGGTACCTACGAGCAGTACTTC. Translating it yields CASSVGTYEQYF. The chain has TRBV6-5 and TRBJ2-7; D remains unclear. Germline V gene data show CDR1 as MNHEY and CDR2 as SVGAGI. The germline V and J ends were trimmed by 6 bases and 2 bases, with 8 bases remaining between them. The CDR3 is 12 residues long.

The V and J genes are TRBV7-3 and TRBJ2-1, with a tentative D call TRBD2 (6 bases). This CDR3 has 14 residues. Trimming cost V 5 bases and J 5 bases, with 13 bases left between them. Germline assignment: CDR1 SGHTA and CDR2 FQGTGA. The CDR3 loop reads CASSPLGTDNEQFF. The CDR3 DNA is TGTGCCAGCAGCCCACTCGGGACTGACAATGAGCAGTTCTTC.

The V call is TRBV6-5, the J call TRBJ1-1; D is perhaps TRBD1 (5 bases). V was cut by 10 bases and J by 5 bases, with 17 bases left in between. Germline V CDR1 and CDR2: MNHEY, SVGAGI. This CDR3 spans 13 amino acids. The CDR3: CANSLRVRTEAFF. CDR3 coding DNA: TGTGCCAACTCCCTCAGGGTTCGGACTGAAGCTTTCTTT.

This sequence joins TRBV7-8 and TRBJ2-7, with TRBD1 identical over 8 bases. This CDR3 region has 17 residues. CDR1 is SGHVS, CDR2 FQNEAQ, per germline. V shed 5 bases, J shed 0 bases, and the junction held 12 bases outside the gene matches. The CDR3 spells CASSPIGTGSSSYEQYF. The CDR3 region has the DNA TGTGCCAGCAGCCCAATAGGGACAGGATCGAGCTCCTACGAGCAGTACTTC.

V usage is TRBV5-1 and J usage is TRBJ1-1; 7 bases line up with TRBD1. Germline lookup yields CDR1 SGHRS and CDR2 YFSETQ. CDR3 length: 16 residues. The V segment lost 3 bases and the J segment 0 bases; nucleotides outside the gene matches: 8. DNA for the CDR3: TGCGCCAGCAGCTCAACAGGGGCTAGCATGAACACTGAAGCTTTCTTT. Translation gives CASSSTGASMNTEAFF. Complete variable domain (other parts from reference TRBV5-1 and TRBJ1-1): KAGVTQTPRYLIKTRGQQVTLSCSPISGHRSVSWYQQTPGQGLQFLFEYFSETQRNKGNFPGRFSGRQFSNSRSEMNVSTLELGDSALYLCASSSTGASMNTEAFFGQGTRLTVV.

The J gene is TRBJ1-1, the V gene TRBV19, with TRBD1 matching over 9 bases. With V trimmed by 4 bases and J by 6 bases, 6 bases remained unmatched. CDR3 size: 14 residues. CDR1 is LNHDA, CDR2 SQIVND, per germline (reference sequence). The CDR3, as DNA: TGTGCCAGTAGTACGGACAGGGGTTCCGCTGAAGCTTTCTTT. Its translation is CASSTDRGSAEAFF.

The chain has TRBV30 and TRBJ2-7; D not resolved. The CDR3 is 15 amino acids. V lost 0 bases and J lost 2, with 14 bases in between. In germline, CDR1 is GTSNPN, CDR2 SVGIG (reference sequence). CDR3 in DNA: TGTGCCTGGAGTGTACTGGGTCTCTTGACCTACGAGCAGTACTTC. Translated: CAWSVLGLLTYEQYF.

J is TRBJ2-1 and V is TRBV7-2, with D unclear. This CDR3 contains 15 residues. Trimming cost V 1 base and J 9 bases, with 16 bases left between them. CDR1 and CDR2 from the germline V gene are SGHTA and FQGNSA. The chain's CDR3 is CASSLVSYLVGEQFF. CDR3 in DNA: TGTGCCAGCAGCTTAGTATCTTATTTGGTCGGTGAGCAGTTCTTC.

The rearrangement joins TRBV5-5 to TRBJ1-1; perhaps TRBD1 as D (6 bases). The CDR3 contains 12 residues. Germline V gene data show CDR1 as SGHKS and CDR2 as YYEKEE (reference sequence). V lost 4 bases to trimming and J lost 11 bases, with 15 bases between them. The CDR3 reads CASSGGLRGAFF. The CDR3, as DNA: TGTGCCAGCAGCGGGGGGCTGAGAGGGGCTTTCTTT. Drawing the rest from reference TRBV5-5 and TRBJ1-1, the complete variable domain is DAGVTQSPTHLIKTRGQQVTLRCSPISGHKSVSWYQQVLGQGPQFIFQYYEKEERGRGNFPDRFSARQFPNYSSELNVNALLLGDSALYLCASSGGLRGAFFGQGTRLTVV.

CDR3 sequence: CASSLAMARGNEQFF. DNA of the CDR3: TGTGCCAGCAGCTTAGCAATGGCCCGGGGGAATGAGCAGTTCTTC. The chain has TRBV7-6 and TRBJ2-1, with a tentative D call TRBD2 (6 bases). In germline, CDR1 is SGHVS, CDR2 FNYEAQ. The CDR3 covers 15 residues. Trimming cost V 0 bases and J 7 bases, with 13 bases left between them. The variable domain in full, completed from reference TRBV7-6 and TRBJ2-1, reads GAGVSQSPRYKVTKRGQDVALRCDPISGHVSLYWYRQALGQGPEFLTYFNYEAQQDKSGLPNDRFSAERPEGSISTLTIQRTEQRDSAMYRCASSLAMARGNEQFFGPGTRLTVL.

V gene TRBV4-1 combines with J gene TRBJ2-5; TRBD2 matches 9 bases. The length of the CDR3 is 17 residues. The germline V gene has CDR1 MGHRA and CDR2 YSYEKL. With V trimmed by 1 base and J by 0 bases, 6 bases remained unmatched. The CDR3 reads CASSQAVAGGYQETQYF. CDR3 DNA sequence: TGCGCCAGCAGCCAAGCCGTGGCGGGAGGGTACCAAGAGACCCAGTACTTC.

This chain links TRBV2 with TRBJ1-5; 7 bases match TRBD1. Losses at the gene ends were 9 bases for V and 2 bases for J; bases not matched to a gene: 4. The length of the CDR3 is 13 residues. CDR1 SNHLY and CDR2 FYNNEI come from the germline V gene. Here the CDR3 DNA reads TGTGCCAGTGAAACAGGGGGCAATCAGCCCCAGCATTTT. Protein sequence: CASETGGNQPQHF.

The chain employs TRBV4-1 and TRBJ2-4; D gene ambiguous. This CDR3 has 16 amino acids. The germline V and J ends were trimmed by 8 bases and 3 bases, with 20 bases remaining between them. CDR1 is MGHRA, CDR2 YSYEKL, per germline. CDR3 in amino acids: CASHPRHTAGKNIQYF. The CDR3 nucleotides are TGCGCCAGCCACCCGAGACACACGGCTGGCAAAAACATTCAGTACTTC.